This T cell receptor beta chain was captured by sequencing in a study of blood T cells in healthy people across ages. This clonotype was seen a handful of times. A second PCR of 7 to 11 cycles used a sample-barcoded 5' primer and a J-beta primer mix. From the 5' RACE reads, TCRdb called clonotypes with MiXCR, one entry per CDR3 protein. The sample holds hundreds of thousands of distinct CDR3 sequences, over 20% seen once. This TCR came from a man between 65 and 85 years old in good health. Sequencing was carried out using blood.

The chain's CDR3 is CSAKKRGGFPDTQYF. The CDR3 bases are TGCAGTGCCAAGAAGAGGGGAGGTTTTCCAGATACGCAGTATTTT. V usage is TRBV20-1 and J usage is TRBJ2-3, with D tentatively TRBD2 (6 bases). The CDR3 is 15 amino acids. V lost 6 bases and J 4 bases, leaving 20 bases between the germline ends. Germline V CDR1 and CDR2: DFQATT, SNEGSKA (reference sequence).